This T cell receptor (beta chain) was found in a study of spatial heterogeneity in lung cancer. Specified time point: blood at routine non-recurrence follow-up after resection. CDR1 is ENHRY and CDR2 is SYGVKD in the germline V gene. The CDR3 contains 14 residues. Trimming cost V 6 bases and J 5 bases; bases outside gene matches: 4. TCRdb reprocessed the 5' RACE reads via MiXCR and lists one record per CDR3 protein. This table holds tens of thousands of distinct CDR3 sequences, less than 6.5% found once. The sample holds many counts of this clonotype. This sequence was found in a female donor with early-stage non-small cell lung cancer. This chain connects TRBV10-3 to TRBJ2-1; TRBD2 agrees at 10 bases. Sequenced material: PBMCs, taken at follow-up. The CDR3 DNA is TGTGCCATCAGCCCTAGCGGGAGTAACAATGAGCAGTTCTTC. Amino acid sequence: CAISPSGSNNEQFF.